This T cell receptor beta chain was identified in a study of post-analysis software for immune sequencing data. The TCR beta cDNA libraries contained unique molecular identifiers. From the PCR reads, TCRdb called clonotypes with MiXCR, one entry per CDR3 protein. Of approximately 660,000 distinct CDR3 sequences listed, 55% to 60% were seen once; the top ten hold about 11%. CDR1 LGHNT and CDR2 FRNRAP come from the germline V gene. This CDR3 has 14 residues. V lost 9 bases to trimming and J lost 0 bases, with 13 bases between them. Study results and limitations: Patients had higher frequencies than controls of about 5 TRBV segments, including TRBV5-6, TRBV5-1 and TRBV20-1.

Turning to this clonotype: What it binds is unknown.

Sequencing input: blood. This TCR was sampled from a girl aged 2 to 10 with multiple sclerosis. The J gene is TRBJ2-3, the V gene TRBV12-5; no clear D gene. The CDR3 is CASRTVPSTDTQYF. CDR3 nucleotides: TGTGCTAGCAGAACGGTCCCTAGCACAGATACGCAGTATTTT.